A single sample gave rise to the 18 T cell receptor beta chains below, sequenced in a study of control samples from healthy donors and cancer patients. Produced via immunoSEQ multiplex PCR; TCRdb's table is partial and in-frame only. The data hold around 130,000 clones, with about 88% observed a single time. The specimen sequenced was blood. These receptors were taken from a man aged 50 to 59 in good health.

The rearrangement uses TRBV28 and TRBJ2-5; D not certain. The V gene's germline CDR1 is MDHEN and CDR2 SYDVKM. Trimming left V 5 bases short and J 5 bases short, with 12 bases between. The length of the CDR3 is 13 residues. CDR3 in DNA: TGTGCCAGCAGTCGAGTCTGGCCGGAGACCCAGTACTTC. Its translation is CASSRVWPETQYF.

The chain uses TRBV29-1 and TRBJ2-5; a possible D gene is TRBD1 (7 bases). The CDR3 has 13 residues. Looked up from germline, CDR1 is SQVTM and CDR2 is ANQGSEA. The V and J ends lost 3 bases and 5 bases respectively, with 13 bases between them. CDR3 amino acids: CSVDFRGRETQYF. For the CDR3, the DNA is TGCAGCGTTGACTTCAGGGGGAGGGAGACCCAGTACTTC.

The V gene is TRBV9, the J gene TRBJ2-2, with 7 bases lining up with TRBD1. The CDR3 runs to 16 residues. Germline-derived CDR1 and CDR2 are SGDLS and YYNGEE. The V and J ends lost 7 bases and 0 bases, in that order; junction bases with no gene match: 9. CDR3 protein: CASAWDRPSNTGELFF. The DNA for the CDR3 is TGTGCCAGCGCCTGGGACAGACCTTCGAACACCGGGGAGCTGTTTTTT.

The CDR3 DNA reads TGTGCCTGGAGCGTAGTACCGACAGTATATGGCTACACCTTC. It encodes CAWSVVPTVYGYTF. The chain recombines TRBV30 with TRBJ1-2, with a possible D match to TRBD1 (5 bases). The CDR3 spans 14 residues. Germline V gives CDR1 GTSNPN, CDR2 SVGIG (reference sequence). The V gene lost 3 bases and the J gene lost 5 bases, with 16 bases spanning the gap.

CDR3 DNA sequence: TGTGCCAGCAGTTACGCGGACAGGGGCGCTAGCACAGATACGCAGTATTTT. This encodes CASSYADRGASTDTQYF. The gene calls are TRBV28 and TRBJ2-3; 9 bases are shared with TRBD1. The germline V gene encodes CDR1 MDHEN and CDR2 SYDVKM. The V and J ends lost 4 bases and 0 bases, in that order; junction bases with no gene match: 8. The CDR3 runs to 17 residues.

This clone appeared a few times. This chain connects TRBV2 to TRBJ1-5; D remains ambiguous. Germline V gene sequence: CDR1 SNHLY, CDR2 FYNNEI. This CDR3 is 14 amino acids long. V gave up 7 bases and J gave up 0 bases, with 10 bases separating them. CDR3 region: CASKSQNSNQPQHF. CDR3 nucleotides: TGTGCCAGCAAGTCACAGAATAGCAATCAGCCCCAGCATTTT. The full variable domain, rest sourced from reference TRBV2 and TRBJ1-5, is EPEVTQTPSHQVTQMGQEVILRCVPISNHLYFYWYRQILGQKVEFLVSFYNNEISEKSEIFDDQFSVERPDGSNFTLKIRSTKLEDSAMYFCASKSQNSNQPQHFGDGTRLSIL.

The V and J genes are TRBV10-1 and TRBJ2-3; no reliable D call. Trimming removed 3 bases at V and 0 bases at J, with 16 bases between. This CDR3 is built from 17 residues. CDR1 WNHNN and CDR2 SYGVQD come from the germline V gene (reference sequence). The CDR3 DNA follows: TGCGCCAGCAGTGACCCAAAAGGCCAGCTAAGCACAGATACGCAGTATTTT. The encoded protein is CASSDPKGQLSTDTQYF.

The chain joins TRBV6-5 to TRBJ2-3; TRBD2 matches at 8 bases. From germline, CDR1 is MNHEY and CDR2 SVGAGI. J gave up 1 base and V 10 bases, and 4 bases lay outside the gene matches. The length of the CDR3 is 13 residues. CDR3 in amino acids: CATKRGRTDTQYF. The CDR3 DNA reads TGTGCCACCAAGCGGGGGCGCACAGATACGCAGTATTTT.

The V call is TRBV2, the J call TRBJ1-5; no reliable D call. CDR3 size: 15 residues. Germline CDR1 and CDR2: SNHLY and FYNNEI. Trimming stripped 5 bases from V and 0 bases from J, with 11 bases between. CDR3 in DNA: TGTGCCAGCAGTCGGTCAGGAAATAGCAATCAGCCCCAGCATTTT. Translated, it gives CASSRSGNSNQPQHF.

This clone has only a few counts. V usage is TRBV5-1 and J usage is TRBJ2-1; weak D call: TRBD2 (5 bases). From germline, CDR1 is SGHRS and CDR2 YFSETQ. CDR3 length: 12 amino acids. Trimming shortened V by 1 base and J by 7 bases, and 6 bases separated the two germline ends. CDR3 DNA sequence: TGCGCCAGCAGCTTGACTAGGAATGAGCAGTTCTTC. This sequence encodes CASSLTRNEQFF.

The V call is TRBV5-5, the J call TRBJ2-3; D unclear. V lost 0 bases and J lost 1, with 9 bases in between. The CDR3 runs to 15 residues. Per the germline V gene, CDR1 is SGHKS and CDR2 is YYEKEE (reference sequence). The CDR3 DNA reads as TGTGCCAGCAGCTTGGGTGTCAGCCGCACAGATACGCAGTATTTT. This codes for CASSLGVSRTDTQYF.

The chain couples TRBV30 to TRBJ2-5; D remains ambiguous. CDR1 is GTSNPN, CDR2 SVGIG, per germline (reference sequence). This CDR3 comprises 11 residues. The V gene lost 3 bases and the J gene lost 0 bases, with 2 bases spanning the gap. CDR3 amino acids: CAWSHQETQYF. In nucleotides, the CDR3 is TGTGCCTGGAGCCACCAAGAGACCCAGTACTTC.

This clone came up once. This chain uses TRBV7-6 with TRBJ2-1; 7 nucleotides align to TRBD2. Looked up from germline, CDR1 is SGHVS and CDR2 is FNYEAQ. This CDR3 is built from 14 residues. Germline trimming cut 0 bases from V and 8 bases from J; bases unmatched to any gene: 4. CDR3 sequence (DNA): TGTGCCAGCAGCTTAGCGGGCGGGGGAGATGAGCAGTTCTTC. As protein: CASSLAGGGDEQFF.

This clone was seen more than once but under ten times. The chain recombines TRBV5-1 with TRBJ1-1; D possibly corresponds to TRBD1 (5 bases). Trimming left V 1 base short and J 1 base short, with 11 bases between. Germline CDR1 and CDR2: SGHRS and YFSETQ. The CDR3 runs to 15 residues. Here the CDR3 DNA reads TGCGCCAGCAGCTTGTCGGCAGGGTGGAACACTGAAGCTTTCTTT. Translated, it gives CASSLSAGWNTEAFF.

The J gene is TRBJ1-1, the V gene TRBV5-6; D is possibly TRBD1 (5 bases). V was clipped by 1 base and J by 5 bases, with 12 bases between them. Per the germline V gene, CDR1 is SGHDT and CDR2 is YYEEEE. CDR3 length: 14 amino acids. CDR3 sequence: CASSLLGVGTEAFF. CDR3 nucleotide sequence: TGTGCCAGCAGCTTGTTAGGGGTTGGGACTGAAGCTTTCTTT.

V is TRBV10-3 and J is TRBJ2-3; 7 bases are shared with TRBD1. CDR3 length: 15 residues. Germline-derived CDR1 and CDR2 are ENHRY and SYGVKD. The V and J ends lost 4 bases and 7 bases, in that order; junction bases with no gene match: 11. CDR3 residues: CAISGQGHIGNTQYF. The CDR3 DNA reads TGTGCCATCAGTGGACAGGGACATATAGGTAATACGCAGTATTTT.

This chain links TRBV28 with TRBJ2-3; weak D call: TRBD1 (5 bases). Germline CDR1 MDHEN, CDR2 SYDVKM. Trimming took 6 bases from V and 2 from J, leaving 9 bases between them. The CDR3 extends over 13 amino acids. The CDR3 loop reads CASRGAATDTQYF. In DNA, the CDR3 is TGTGCCAGCAGAGGGGCGGCCACAGATACGCAGTATTTT.

The chain combines TRBV27 with TRBJ2-5; 13 nucleotides agree with TRBD2. The CDR3 consists of 16 residues. Germline V gene sequence: CDR1 MNHEY, CDR2 SMNVEV (reference sequence). V lost 6 bases and J lost 0; bases outside the gene matches: 4. CDR3 amino acids: CASRGLAGEYQETQYF. The CDR3 bases are TGTGCCAGCAGAGGACTAGCGGGGGAGTACCAAGAGACCCAGTACTTC.